These 10 T cell receptor beta chains were sequenced from one sample in a study of cytomegalovirus exposure and HLA in healthy donors listed by TCRdb under 2017. Library construction relied on the immunoSEQ multiplex PCR assay. For the multiplex PCR, a mixture combining 60 forward primers for TCR Vbeta segments and 13 reverse primers for TCR Jbeta segments was used. TCRdb carries this immuneACCESS record with in-frame sequences only. Its versions omit some clonotypes, under half of them owing to an unresolved V gene in the studies checked, with the rest unexplained. The sample data list 150,000 to 200,000 clones, and just over 75% of these were observed just once. The ten top clones hold roughly 1.5% of the sample. Sequenced material: PBMCs. The receptors originated from a man aged 40-49 years in good health and CMV-seronegative.

V gene TRBV11-3 combines with J gene TRBJ2-3; TRBD2 might be the D (6 bases). Germline CDR1 and CDR2: SGHNT and YENEEA. The CDR3 has 14 amino acids. V was pared by 5 bases and J by 4 bases, with 13 bases between. The CDR3 sequence is CASSPPGDPDTQYF. The DNA of the CDR3 is TGTGCCAGCAGCCCCCCGGGGGACCCAGATACGCAGTATTTT.

V is TRBV5-6 and J is TRBJ2-1; 10 bases are shared with TRBD2. CDR1 is SGHDT and CDR2 is YYEEEE in the germline V gene. Unmatched junction bases numbered 6, after V lost 0 bases and J lost 6 bases. The CDR3 loop spans 16 amino acids. CDR3 nucleotides: TGTGCCAGCAGCTTGGTCGGAGCGGGGGGGGGCAATGAGCAGTTCTTC. Translation gives CASSLVGAGGGNEQFF. Full variable domain (remainder filled in from reference TRBV5-6 and TRBJ2-1): DAGVTQSPTHLIKTRGQQVTLRCSPKSGHDTVSWYQQALGQGPQFIFQYYEEEERQRGNFPDRFSGHQFPNYSSELNVNALLLGDSALYLCASSLVGAGGGNEQFFGPGTRLTVL.

V and J are TRBV11-2 and TRBJ1-1; 8 nucleotides line up with TRBD1. J gave up 10 bases and V 3 bases, and 7 bases lay outside the gene matches. This CDR3 comprises 13 residues. Germline loops: CDR1 SGHAT, CDR2 FQNNGV. This CDR3 reads CASSFRPTGGAFF. DNA of the CDR3: TGTGCCAGCAGCTTTCGCCCTACAGGGGGAGCTTTCTTT.

V is TRBV7-9 and J is TRBJ2-3; D is ambiguous. Germline CDR1 is SEHNR and CDR2 is FQNEAQ (reference sequence). V was cut by 5 bases and J by 3 bases, with 9 bases left in between. The CDR3 is 13 amino acids. The CDR3 spells CASSTRVTDTQYF. The CDR3 region has the DNA TGTGCCAGCAGCACCCGGGTTACAGATACGCAGTATTTT.

The chain couples TRBV28 to TRBJ2-7; D not resolved. There are 11 residues in the CDR3. V lost 6 bases and J 0 bases, leaving 3 bases between the germline ends. Germline V gene data show CDR1 as MDHEN and CDR2 as SYDVKM. The CDR3 is CASRSSYEQYF. The CDR3 DNA follows: TGTGCCAGCAGGAGCTCCTACGAGCAGTACTTC. Filled out from reference TRBV28 and TRBJ2-7, the complete variable domain reads DVKVTQSSRYLVKRTGEKVFLECVQDMDHENMFWYRQDPGLGLRLIYFSYDVKMKEKGDIPEGYSVSREKKERFSLILESASTNQTSMYLCASRSSYEQYFGPGTRLTVT.

The V call is TRBV30, the J call TRBJ2-1; possibly TRBD1 for D (6 bases). The CDR3 spans 15 residues. Looked up from germline, CDR1 is GTSNPN and CDR2 is SVGIG (reference sequence). Trimming removed 0 bases at V and 5 bases at J, with 14 bases between. The DNA of the CDR3 is TGTGCCTGGAGTGTAGACAGGTCGGGACACAATGAGCAGTTCTTC. It is translated as CAWSVDRSGHNEQFF.

V and J are TRBV11-2 and TRBJ1-5, with 8 bases identical to TRBD1. Trimming removed 2 bases from V and 3 bases from J; junction bases left unmatched: 3. Germline V gene lookup returns CDR1 SGHAT and CDR2 FQNNGV. The CDR3 is 15 amino acids. The CDR3 loop reads CASSLSDRDNQPQHF. DNA for the CDR3: TGTGCCAGCAGCTTATCGGACAGGGACAATCAGCCCCAGCATTTT.

This clone was detected a few times. J is TRBJ2-3 and V is TRBV4-1; TRBD1 aligns across 12 bases. The CDR3 sequence is 17 residues long. In germline, CDR1 is MGHRA, CDR2 YSYEKL. V lost 4 bases to trimming and J lost 5 bases; unmatched junction nucleotides: 10. In DNA, the CDR3 is TGCGCCAGCAGCCGCCTTCCGGGACAGGGGGCCGGAGATACGCAGTATTTT. Encoded protein: CASSRLPGQGAGDTQYF.

As concerns this clone: One end of the junction varies from germline; a read error may be responsible. The rearrangement uses TRBV7-9 and TRBJ1-1, with D perhaps matching TRBD1 (5 bases). Germline V gives CDR1 SEHNR, CDR2 FQNEAQ (reference sequence). The CDR3 loop spans 13 amino acids. CDR3 in amino acids: CSSSLRQGTEAFF. CDR3 bases: TGTTCCAGCAGCTTACGTCAGGGCACTGAAGCTTTCTTT. Combining the CDR3 with reference TRBV7-9 and TRBJ1-1 gives the whole variable domain DTGVSQNPRHKITKRGQNVTFRCDPISEHNRLYWYRQTLGQGPEFLTYFQNEAQLEKSRLLSDRFSAERPKGSFSTLEIQRTEQGDSAMYLCSSSLRQGTEAFFGQGTRLTVV.

The V gene is TRBV6-6, the J gene TRBJ1-1; D perhaps matches TRBD1 (5 bases). Germline lookup yields CDR1 MNHNY and CDR2 SVGAGI (reference sequence). V was shortened by 2 bases and J by 8 bases, with 18 bases between the two germline ends. The CDR3 consists of 15 residues. The CDR3 sequence is CASSYMEAGTAEAFF. For the CDR3, the DNA is TGTGCCAGCAGTTACATGGAGGCCGGGACTGCCGAAGCTTTCTTT.